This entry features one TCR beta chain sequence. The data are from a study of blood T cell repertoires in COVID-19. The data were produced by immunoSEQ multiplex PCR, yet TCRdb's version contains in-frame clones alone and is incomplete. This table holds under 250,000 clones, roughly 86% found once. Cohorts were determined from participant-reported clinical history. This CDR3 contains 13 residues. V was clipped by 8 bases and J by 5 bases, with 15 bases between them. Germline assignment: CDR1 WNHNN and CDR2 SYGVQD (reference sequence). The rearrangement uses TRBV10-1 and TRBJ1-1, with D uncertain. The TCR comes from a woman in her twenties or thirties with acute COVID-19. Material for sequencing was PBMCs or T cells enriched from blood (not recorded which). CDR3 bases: TGCGCCAGCTCGCTGGGGAGGGAGACTGAAGCTTTCTTT. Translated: CASSLGRETEAFF.